The present T cell receptor (beta chain) was sequenced within a study of T cell repertoires in cytomegalovirus infection. Study as a whole: Shared public TCR beta signatures pointed to both CMV infection and a matching HLA type.

A remark on this clonotype: Its cognate antigen is unknown.

Germline CDR1 MNHEY, CDR2 SMNVEV (reference sequence). The CDR3 extends over 15 amino acids. V was shortened by 5 bases and J by 8 bases, with 18 bases between the two germline ends. Whole-study results and caveats: Carriage of CMV together with the relevant HLA was identifiable through cumulative public TCR beta family frequency. The study found HLA-C-restricted CMV-specific TCR beta clonotypes dominating the ex vivo response.

MiXCR, applied by TCRdb to the reads, yields one record per CDR3 protein. The sample has over 250,000 distinct CDR3 sequences; roughly 23% are singletons. This sequence originates from a human donor in good health (CMV status not recorded). Some clones in this sample may be carry-over from other donors' samples. The chain combines TRBV27 with TRBJ1-4; no clear D gene. The sample taken for sequencing was PBMCs. The CDR3 protein is CASSPVEARNEKLFF. The CDR3 DNA is TGTGCCAGCAGTCCCGTGGAGGCACGTAACGAAAAACTGTTTTTT.